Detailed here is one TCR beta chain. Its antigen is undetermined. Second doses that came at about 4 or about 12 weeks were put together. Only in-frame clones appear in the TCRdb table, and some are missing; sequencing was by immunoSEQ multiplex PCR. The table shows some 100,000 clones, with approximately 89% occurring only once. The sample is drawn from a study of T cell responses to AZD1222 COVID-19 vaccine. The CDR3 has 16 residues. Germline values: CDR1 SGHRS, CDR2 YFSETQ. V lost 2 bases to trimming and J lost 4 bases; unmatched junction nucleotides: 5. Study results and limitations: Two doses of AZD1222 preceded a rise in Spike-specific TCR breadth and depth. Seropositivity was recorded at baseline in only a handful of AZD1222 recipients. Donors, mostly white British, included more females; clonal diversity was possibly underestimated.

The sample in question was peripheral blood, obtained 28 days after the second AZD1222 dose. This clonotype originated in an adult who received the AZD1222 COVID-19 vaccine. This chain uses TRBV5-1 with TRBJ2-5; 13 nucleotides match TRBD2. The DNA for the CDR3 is TGCGCCAGCAGCTTTACTAGCGGGGGGGTAGGAGAGACCCAGTACTTC. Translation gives CASSFTSGGVGETQYF.